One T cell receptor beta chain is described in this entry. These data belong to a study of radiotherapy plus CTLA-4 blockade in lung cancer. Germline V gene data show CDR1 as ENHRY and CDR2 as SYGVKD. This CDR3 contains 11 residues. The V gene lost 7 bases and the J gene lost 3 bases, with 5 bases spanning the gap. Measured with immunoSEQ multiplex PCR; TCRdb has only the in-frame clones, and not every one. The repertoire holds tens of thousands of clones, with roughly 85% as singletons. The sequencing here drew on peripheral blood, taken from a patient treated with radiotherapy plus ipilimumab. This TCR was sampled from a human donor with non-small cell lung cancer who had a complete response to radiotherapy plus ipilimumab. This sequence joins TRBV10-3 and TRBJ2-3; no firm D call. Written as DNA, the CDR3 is TGTGCCATCAAGGCTACAGATACGCAGTATTTT. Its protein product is CAIKATDTQYF.